These 28 T cell receptor beta chains were sequenced from one sample in a study of T-cell memory formation after mild COVID-19 (dated by TCRdb to about 2021). Preparation of the library involved 5' RACE. TCRdb shows the sequencer as Illumina NovaSeq 6000. TCRdb ran its own pipeline on the public reads, namely fastp trimming at Q25 and MiXCR clone calling, and kept in-frame beta chains. When rows share a CDR3 protein, they turn into one entry using the most common DNA and genes. The sample table records roughly 250,000 distinct CDR3 sequences; 16% of these occur just once. The ten largest clones represent around 3.4% of the sample. Sample: PBMCs or a T cell subset sorted from them (not recorded which). These TCRs come from a man younger than 30 who had mild COVID-19 (a few samples of this study predate the infection). The sample titles of this study are shuffled in the database, so cell type and time point are left out; the donor was told from shared clones.

The genes are TRBV4-2 and TRBJ2-3, with TRBD2 as a possible D gene (7 bases). Trimming pared 0 bases from V and 0 bases from J, leaving 10 bases between. In germline, CDR1 is LGHNA, CDR2 YNFKEQ. This CDR3 has 16 residues. The CDR3 DNA reads as TGTGCCAGCAGCCAAGACCCGGGGGGCAGCACAGATACGCAGTATTTT. Residues: CASSQDPGGSTDTQYF.

V usage is TRBV25-1 and J usage is TRBJ2-7; D call uncertain. Trimming took 3 bases from V and 6 from J, leaving 12 bases between them. This CDR3 is built from 13 residues. Germline assignment: CDR1 MGHDK and CDR2 SYGVNS. CDR3 nucleotides: TGTGCCAGCAGTGACTTTCGGGCTGGCGAGCAGTACTTC. Translating gives CASSDFRAGEQYF.

The V gene is TRBV6-2 or TRBV6-3, the J gene TRBJ2-1; D perhaps matches TRBD1 (5 bases). The CDR3 is made up of 16 amino acids. The germline gives CDR1 MNHEY, CDR2 SVGEGT. Trimming took 4 bases from V and 5 from J, leaving 18 bases between them. CDR3 DNA sequence: TGTGCCAGCAGTTCCCCCCTCAGGGATCGCCACAATGAGCAGTTCTTC. Its protein is CASSSPLRDRHNEQFF.

The chain has TRBV7-3 and TRBJ1-2, with D uncertain. Germline CDR1 reads SGHTA; CDR2 reads FQGTGA. The V gene lost 2 bases and the J gene lost 8 bases, with 21 bases spanning the gap. This CDR3 spans 16 amino acids. The CDR3 nucleotides read TGTGCCAGCAGCTTAGATCTGGTCCCGCGGCCGGGAGGCTACACCTTC. The encoded protein is CASSLDLVPRPGGYTF. Together with reference TRBV7-3 and TRBJ1-2, the CDR3 gives the full variable domain: GAGVSQTPSNKVTEKGKYVELRCDPISGHTALYWYRQSLGQGPEFLIYFQGTGAADDSGLPNDRFFAVRPEGSVSTLKIQRTERGDSAVYLCASSLDLVPRPGGYTFGSGTRLTVV.

The table lists this clonotype with many counts. The rearrangement links TRBV7-9 to TRBJ2-7; possibly TRBD1 or TRBD2 for D (5 bases each). Germline lookup yields CDR1 SEHNR and CDR2 FQNEAQ (reference sequence). This CDR3 region has 14 residues. Between the trimmed V and J ends, which lost 1 base and 6 bases, there was a span of 13 bases. The CDR3 protein is CASSLDVAGTEQYF. In DNA, the CDR3 is TGTGCCAGCAGCTTAGACGTGGCAGGGACCGAGCAGTACTTC.

This clonotype was seen more than once but under ten times. This chain joins TRBV12-3 or TRBV12-4 and TRBJ2-5, with D tentatively TRBD2 (6 bases). The CDR3 runs 14 residues. Trimming took off 1 base at V and 5 bases at J, with 11 bases between the two ends. The CDR3: CASSLGQEGETQYF. In DNA form, the CDR3 reads TGTGCCAGCAGTTTAGGGCAGGAGGGCGAGACCCAGTACTTC.

The J gene is TRBJ1-5, the V gene TRBV5-1; D is uncertain. The CDR3 is 13 amino acids. Per the germline V gene, CDR1 is SGHRS and CDR2 is YFSETQ. V was shortened by 3 bases and J by 7 bases, with 11 bases between the two germline ends. The CDR3 loop is CASSYGTGQPQHF. CDR3 coding DNA: TGCGCCAGCAGCTACGGTACTGGCCAGCCCCAGCATTTT.

The rearrangement links TRBV4-3 to TRBJ1-2; 12 nucleotides match TRBD1. V lost 1 base, J lost 6 bases, and 0 bases stayed unmatched. The germline V gene has CDR1 LGHNA and CDR2 YSLEER. The CDR3 spans 14 residues. The CDR3 region has the DNA TGCGCCAGCAGCCAAGGGGACAGGGGGCATGGCTACACCTTC. Its translation is CASSQGDRGHGYTF.

The gene calls are TRBV18 and TRBJ1-1; D gene unclear. V was clipped by 1 base and J by 3 bases, with 15 bases between them. This CDR3 region has 16 residues. The germline CDR1 and CDR2 sequences are KGHSH and LQKENI. The CDR3 DNA is TGTGCCAGCTCACCACTTGCTCAGGTCGAAGACACTGAAGCTTTCTTT. Protein product: CASSPLAQVEDTEAFF.

Concerning this clonotype: One end of the junction fails to match germline, which may point to a read error. This chain joins TRBV20-1 and TRBJ2-1, with 7 bases aligning to TRBD1. CDR1 and CDR2 (germline): DFQATT, SNEGSKA (reference sequence). The CDR3 extends over 15 amino acids. CDR3 residues: CSARGTGTAPNEQFF. The DNA of the CDR3 is TGCAGTGCGAGAGGGACCGGGACAGCGCCCAATGAGCAGTTCTTC.

This clonotype was observed a few times. V gene TRBV7-2 combines with J gene TRBJ2-7, with 7 bases lining up with TRBD1. The CDR3 totals 14 residues. The germline CDR1 and CDR2 sequences are SGHTA and FQGNSA. With V trimmed by 2 bases and J by 6 bases, 7 bases remained unmatched. Written as DNA, the CDR3 is TGTGCCAGCAGCTTATCCGGACAGGCGGGCGAGCAGTACGTC. Translation gives CASSLSGQAGEQYV.

This clonotype was seen only a few times. The genes are TRBV18 and TRBJ1-1; TRBD1 matches at 8 bases. After removal of 5 bases from V and 3 bases from J, the junction contained 8 bases not matched to a gene. This CDR3 region has 15 residues. Germline V gene data show CDR1 as KGHSH and CDR2 as LQKENI. The CDR3: CASSAETGEYTEAFF. The DNA of the CDR3 is TGTGCCAGCTCAGCCGAGACAGGGGAGTACACTGAAGCTTTCTTT.

Many counts were recorded for this clonotype. The CDR3 DNA sequence: TGTGCCAGCAGTTCTCCCGGCGGGGAGCTGTTTTTT. Encoded protein: CASSSPGGELFF. The chain is built from TRBV12-3 or TRBV12-4 and TRBJ2-2; D remains ambiguous. The CDR3 runs to 12 residues. Trimming removed 4 bases at V and 7 bases at J, with 7 bases between.

This clonotype occurred a few times. This chain uses TRBV5-1 with TRBJ1-1, with D perhaps matching TRBD1 (6 bases). In germline, CDR1 is SGHRS, CDR2 YFSETQ. Trimming left V 3 bases short and J 0 bases short, with 15 bases between. The CDR3 length is 16 residues. The CDR3 DNA is TGCGCCAGCAGCTCGAGGACAGAGAACATGAACACTGAAGCTTTCTTT. Translation: CASSSRTENMNTEAFF.

This clonotype has only one observation. Germline and junction disagree at one end, which may indicate a read error. The J gene is TRBJ1-1, the V gene TRBV5-1; D ambiguous. Germline V gives CDR1 SGHRS, CDR2 YFSETQ. The CDR3 covers 14 residues. CDR3 loop: CDSSLERMNTEAFF. The CDR3 bases are TGCGACAGCAGCTTGGAGCGGATGAACACTGAAGCTTTCTTT.

This clonotype was observed a handful of times. J is TRBJ1-1 and V is TRBV12-3 or TRBV12-4, with unresolved D. The CDR3 is 14 residues long. The V and J ends lost 5 bases and 4 bases respectively, with 14 bases between them. In DNA, the CDR3 is TGTGCCAGCAGTGTGGTCCCCGGCGGCACTGAAGCTTTCTTT. Residues: CASSVVPGGTEAFF.

Only a few counts were recorded for this clonotype. This chain joins TRBV7-9 and TRBJ2-5; possibly TRBD1 for D (6 bases). Germline V lookup: CDR1 SEHNR, CDR2 FQNEAQ (reference sequence). The CDR3 is 17 amino acids. The V and J ends lost 5 bases and 0 bases respectively, with 19 bases between them. CDR3 sequence: CASSPRAGAPYQETQYF. The CDR3 DNA follows: TGTGCCAGCAGCCCGAGGGCAGGGGCTCCTTACCAAGAGACCCAGTACTTC. Drawing the rest from reference TRBV7-9 and TRBJ2-5, the complete variable domain is DTGVSQNPRHKITKRGQNVTFRCDPISEHNRLYWYRQTLGQGPEFLTYFQNEAQLEKSRLLSDRFSAERPKGSFSTLEIQRTEQGDSAMYLCASSPRAGAPYQETQYFGPGTRLLVL.

The chain carries TRBV9 and TRBJ2-3; TRBD2 might be the D (6 bases). Trimming removed 0 bases from V and 5 bases from J, with 13 bases in between. CDR1 and CDR2 from the germline V gene are SGDLS and YYNGEE. This CDR3 is 15 amino acids long. The CDR3 sequence: CASSVGPQAGDTQYF. Here the CDR3 DNA reads TGTGCCAGCAGCGTAGGCCCCCAAGCGGGAGATACGCAGTATTTT.

V gene TRBV5-1 combines with J gene TRBJ2-7, with a possible D match to TRBD2 (6 bases). With 8 bases removed from V and 5 bases from J, the gap between germline ends came to 17 bases. CDR1 SGHRS and CDR2 YFSETQ come from the germline V gene. The CDR3 consists of 13 residues. CDR3 bases: TGCGCCAGTGGGGATGGGGGAGGTAACGAGCAGTACTTC. This gives the protein CASGDGGGNEQYF.

The chain uses TRBV5-6 and TRBJ1-1; D perhaps matches TRBD1 (5 bases). CDR3 size: 14 residues. Germline loops: CDR1 SGHDT, CDR2 YYEEEE. V lost 3 bases, J lost 7 bases, and 16 bases lay in between. In DNA form, the CDR3 reads TGTGCCAGCAGCTGGGGGTCGGACCGACTTGAAGCTTTCTTT. Its translation: CASSWGSDRLEAFF.

The chain is built from TRBV11-2 and TRBJ2-3; D gene uncertain. The germline CDR1 and CDR2 sequences are SGHAT and FQNNGV. This CDR3 is 14 amino acids long. With 2 bases removed from V and 6 bases from J, the gap between germline ends came to 12 bases. The CDR3 reads CASSLREVGDTQYF. The CDR3 region has the DNA TGTGCCAGCAGCTTAAGGGAAGTAGGGGATACGCAGTATTTT.

This chain uses TRBV7-2 with TRBJ2-7, with D perhaps matching TRBD1 (6 bases). The ends were cut back, 3 bases at V and 1 base at J, with 13 bases in the middle. CDR1 and CDR2 (germline): SGHTA, FQGNSA. This CDR3 comprises 15 residues. DNA for the CDR3: TGTGCCAGCAGCTTTTCGACAGGTCCTTCCTACGAGCAGTACTTC. Protein: CASSFSTGPSYEQYF.

The chain's CDR3 is CASSLSLNGGYEQYF. CDR3 DNA sequence: TGTGCCAGCAGTTTATCGTTAAACGGGGGCTACGAGCAGTACTTC. The chain joins TRBV27 to TRBJ2-7, with D possibly being TRBD2 (6 bases). V was trimmed by 0 bases and J by 3 bases, leaving 12 bases between them. Germline-derived CDR1 and CDR2 are MNHEY and SMNVEV (reference sequence). This CDR3 has 15 residues.

The genes are TRBV10-3 and TRBJ2-5; TRBD2 aligns across 7 bases. Germline V lookup: CDR1 ENHRY, CDR2 SYGVKD. This CDR3 contains 15 residues. V lost 4 bases and J lost 4; bases outside the gene matches: 9. The CDR3 protein is CAISGSGIGAETQYF. The CDR3 DNA reads as TGTGCCATCAGTGGGAGCGGGATCGGAGCAGAGACCCAGTACTTC.

This rearrangement joins TRBV11-2 to TRBJ2-1; a possible D gene is TRBD1 (5 bases). Germline CDR1 is SGHAT and CDR2 is FQNNGV. This CDR3 spans 14 amino acids. The germline V and J ends were trimmed by 5 bases and 4 bases, with 12 bases remaining between them. The CDR3 protein is CASSPLKGYNEQFF. In DNA form, the CDR3 reads TGTGCCAGCAGCCCCCTGAAGGGGTACAATGAGCAGTTCTTC.

This chain's CDR3 is CASSLWLGETQYF. For the CDR3, the DNA is TGTGCCAGCAGCTTGTGGCTTGGAGAGACCCAGTACTTC. The V and J genes are TRBV5-6 and TRBJ2-5; D is unresolved. V lost 1 base to trimming and J lost 4 bases, with 8 bases between them. Looked up from germline, CDR1 is SGHDT and CDR2 is YYEEEE. The CDR3 extends over 13 amino acids. Complete variable domain (other parts from reference TRBV5-6 and TRBJ2-5): DAGVTQSPTHLIKTRGQQVTLRCSPKSGHDTVSWYQQALGQGPQFIFQYYEEEERQRGNFPDRFSGHQFPNYSSELNVNALLLGDSALYLCASSLWLGETQYFGPGTRLLVL.

This clonotype was detected ten times or more. This chain joins TRBV18 and TRBJ2-5; D call uncertain. Germline lookup yields CDR1 KGHSH and CDR2 LQKENI. This CDR3 spans 15 amino acids. Trimming cost V 0 bases and J 5 bases, with 13 bases left between them. The CDR3 DNA follows: TGTGCCAGCTCACCACCCGATACCGGTGGGGAGACCCAGTACTTC. The encoded protein is CASSPPDTGGETQYF. Together with reference TRBV18 and TRBJ2-5, the CDR3 gives the full variable domain: NAGVMQNPRHLVRRRGQEARLRCSPMKGHSHVYWYRQLPEEGLKFMVYLQKENIIDESGMPKERFSAEFPKEGPSILRIQQVVRGDSAAYFCASSPPDTGGETQYFGPGTRLLVL.

This clonotype was recorded a few times. The chain links TRBV19 to TRBJ1-5; D possibly corresponds to TRBD1 (5 bases). V was clipped by 4 bases and J by 7 bases, with 11 bases between them. The germline gives CDR1 LNHDA, CDR2 SQIVND (reference sequence). The CDR3 is 13 amino acids. CDR3 residues: CASSTQGRQPQHF. DNA of the CDR3: TGTGCCAGTAGTACCCAGGGACGCCAGCCCCAGCATTTT.